This T cell receptor beta chain was documented in a study of response to subunit inactivated influenza vaccine. TCRdb itself ran the RT-PCR reads through MiXCR, one entry per CDR3 protein. Among hundreds of thousands of distinct CDR3 sequences listed, approximately 10% were seen once. The CDR3 runs to 14 residues. Germline V CDR1 and CDR2: LGHNA, YSLEER. The germline V and J ends were trimmed by 0 bases and 4 bases, with 9 bases remaining between them. This clonotype showed up just a few times. These sequences were also reported in another study, on T cells expressing NK-cell markers. This second study says: It was by 5'RACE template switching with UMIs that TCR beta cDNA was made. Researchers got TCR beta repertoires out of sorted CD3+CD56+NKG2C+, CD3+CD56+NKG2C- and CD3+CD56-NKG2C+ T cells. Among the eight sequenced donors, seven tested HCMV-seropositive and one tested seronegative. Also leading the CD3+CD56-NKG2C+ fraction in a few donors were these clonotypes. No clear determination of HCMV specificity was made for expanded NKG2C+ T cell clones.

This receptor was taken from a man aged 45-65 years who received an inactivated influenza vaccine. Here the sequenced sample was PBMCs from blood, taken on the day of vaccination. J is TRBJ1-1 and V is TRBV4-3, with D perhaps matching TRBD1 (5 bases). The CDR3, as DNA: TGCGCCAGCAGCCAAGACAGGGCTCTCACTGAAGCTTTCTTT. Protein: CASSQDRALTEAFF.